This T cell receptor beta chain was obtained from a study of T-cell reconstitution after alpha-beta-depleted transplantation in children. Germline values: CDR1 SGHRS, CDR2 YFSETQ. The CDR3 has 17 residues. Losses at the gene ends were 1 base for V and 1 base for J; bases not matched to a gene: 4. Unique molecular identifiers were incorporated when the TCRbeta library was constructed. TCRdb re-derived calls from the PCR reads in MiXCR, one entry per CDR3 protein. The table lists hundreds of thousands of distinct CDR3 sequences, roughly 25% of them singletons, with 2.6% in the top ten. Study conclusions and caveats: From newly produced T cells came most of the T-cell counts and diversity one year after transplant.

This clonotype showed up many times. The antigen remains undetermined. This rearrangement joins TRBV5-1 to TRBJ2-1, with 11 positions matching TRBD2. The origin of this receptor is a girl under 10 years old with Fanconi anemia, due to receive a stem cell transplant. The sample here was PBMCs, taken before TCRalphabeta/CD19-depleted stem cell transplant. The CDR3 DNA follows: TGCGCCAGCAGCTTGTTTCTAGCGGGGGGTTCCTACAATGAGCAGTTCTTC. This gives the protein CASSLFLAGGSYNEQFF.